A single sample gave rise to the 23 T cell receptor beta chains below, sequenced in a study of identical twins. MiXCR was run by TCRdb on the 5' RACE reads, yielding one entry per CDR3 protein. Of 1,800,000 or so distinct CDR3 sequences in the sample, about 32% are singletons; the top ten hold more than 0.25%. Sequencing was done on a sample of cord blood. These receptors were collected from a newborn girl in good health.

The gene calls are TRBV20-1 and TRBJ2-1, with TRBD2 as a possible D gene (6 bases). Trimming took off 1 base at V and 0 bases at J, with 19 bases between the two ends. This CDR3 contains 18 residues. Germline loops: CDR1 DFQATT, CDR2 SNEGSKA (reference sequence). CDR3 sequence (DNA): TGCAGTGCTAGAGGTCTGGGGGGTCTAACGCCCTCCTACAATGAGCAGTTCTTC. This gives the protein CSARGLGGLTPSYNEQFF.

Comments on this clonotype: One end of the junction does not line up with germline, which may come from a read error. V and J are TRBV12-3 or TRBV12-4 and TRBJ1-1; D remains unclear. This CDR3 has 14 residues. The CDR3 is CTSSSQTPNTEAFF. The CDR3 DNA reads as TGTACCAGCAGTTCCCAGACACCTAACACTGAAGCTTTCTTT.

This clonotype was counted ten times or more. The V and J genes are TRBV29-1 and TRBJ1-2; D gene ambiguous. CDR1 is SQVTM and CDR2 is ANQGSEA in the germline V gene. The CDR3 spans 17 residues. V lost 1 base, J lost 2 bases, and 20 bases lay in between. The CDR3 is CSVEVKEGQISNYGYTF. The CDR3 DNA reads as TGCAGCGTTGAAGTGAAAGAGGGCCAAATTTCAAACTATGGCTACACCTTC.

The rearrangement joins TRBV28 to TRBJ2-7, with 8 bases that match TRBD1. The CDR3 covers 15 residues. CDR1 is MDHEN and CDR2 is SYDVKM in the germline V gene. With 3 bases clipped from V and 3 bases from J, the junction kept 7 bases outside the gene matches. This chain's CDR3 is CASSFAAGGGYEQYF. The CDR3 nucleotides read TGTGCCAGCAGTTTCGCGGCAGGGGGCGGCTACGAGCAGTACTTC.

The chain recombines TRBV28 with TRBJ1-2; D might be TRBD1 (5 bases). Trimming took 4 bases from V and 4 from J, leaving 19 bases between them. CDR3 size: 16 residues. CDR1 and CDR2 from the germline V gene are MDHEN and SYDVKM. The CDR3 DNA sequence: TGTGCCAGCAGTTGGGCTTGGGGCGGACATCTCTATGGCTACACCTTC. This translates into CASSWAWGGHLYGYTF.

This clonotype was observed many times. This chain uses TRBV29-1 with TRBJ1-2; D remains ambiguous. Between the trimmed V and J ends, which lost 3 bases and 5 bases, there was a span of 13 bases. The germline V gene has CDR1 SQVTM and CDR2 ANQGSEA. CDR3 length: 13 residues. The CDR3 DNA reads TGCAGCGTTGAGGCCGCTCCGGGTTATGGCTACACCTTC. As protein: CSVEAAPGYGYTF.

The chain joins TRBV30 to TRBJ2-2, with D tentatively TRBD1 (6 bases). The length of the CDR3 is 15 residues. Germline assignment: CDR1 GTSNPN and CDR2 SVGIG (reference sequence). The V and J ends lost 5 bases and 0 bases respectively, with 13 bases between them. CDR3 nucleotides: TGTGCCTGGCACCCTCAGGGGACGAACACCGGGGAGCTGTTTTTT. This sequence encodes CAWHPQGTNTGELFF.

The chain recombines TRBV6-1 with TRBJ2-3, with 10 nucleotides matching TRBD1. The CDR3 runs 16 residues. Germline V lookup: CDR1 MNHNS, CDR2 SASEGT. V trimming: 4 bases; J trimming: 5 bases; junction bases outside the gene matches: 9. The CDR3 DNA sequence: TGTGCCAGCAGTGTCCTCGACAGGGGGCGCGGAGATACGCAGTATTTT. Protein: CASSVLDRGRGDTQYF.

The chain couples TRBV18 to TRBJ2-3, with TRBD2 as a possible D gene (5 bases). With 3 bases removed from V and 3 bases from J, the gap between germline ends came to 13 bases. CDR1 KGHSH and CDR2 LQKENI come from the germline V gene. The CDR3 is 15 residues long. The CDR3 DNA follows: TGTGCCAGCTCACCGAGCGGAGTAGGGACAGATACGCAGTATTTT. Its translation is CASSPSGVGTDTQYF.

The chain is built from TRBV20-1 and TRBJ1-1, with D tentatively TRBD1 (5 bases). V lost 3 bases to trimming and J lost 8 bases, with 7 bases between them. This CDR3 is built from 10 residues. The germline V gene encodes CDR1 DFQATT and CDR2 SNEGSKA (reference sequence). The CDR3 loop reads CSARGLEAFF. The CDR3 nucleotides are TGCAGTGCTAGGGGGCTCGAAGCTTTCTTT.

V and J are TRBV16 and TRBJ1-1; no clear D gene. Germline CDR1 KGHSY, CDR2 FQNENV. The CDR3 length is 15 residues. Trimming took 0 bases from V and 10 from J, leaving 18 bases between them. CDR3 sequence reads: CASSQSSPGGSGAFF. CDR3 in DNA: TGTGCCAGCAGCCAATCGAGCCCAGGAGGTTCGGGAGCTTTCTTT.

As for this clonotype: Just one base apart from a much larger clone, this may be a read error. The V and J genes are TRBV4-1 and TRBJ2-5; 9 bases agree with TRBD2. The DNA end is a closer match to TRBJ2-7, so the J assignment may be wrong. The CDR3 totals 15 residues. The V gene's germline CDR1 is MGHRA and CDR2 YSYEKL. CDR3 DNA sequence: TGCGCCAGCAGCCAAGCTCAAGCGGGAGGCTACGAGCAGTACTTC. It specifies CASSQAQAGGYEQYF.

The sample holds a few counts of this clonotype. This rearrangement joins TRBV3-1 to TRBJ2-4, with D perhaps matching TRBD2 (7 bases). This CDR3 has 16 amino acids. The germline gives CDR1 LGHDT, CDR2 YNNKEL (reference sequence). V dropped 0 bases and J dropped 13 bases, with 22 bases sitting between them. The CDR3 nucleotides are TGTGCCAGCAGCCAAGATGGGGGGGCGTTATACAATGAGCAGTACTTC. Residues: CASSQDGGALYNEQYF.

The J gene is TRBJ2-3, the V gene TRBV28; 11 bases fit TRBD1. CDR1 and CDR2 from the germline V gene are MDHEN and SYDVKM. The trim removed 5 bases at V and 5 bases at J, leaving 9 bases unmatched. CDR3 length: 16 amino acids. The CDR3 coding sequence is TGTGCCAGCAGTACCATCGGGACAGGGGGTGGAGATACGCAGTATTTT. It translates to CASSTIGTGGGDTQYF. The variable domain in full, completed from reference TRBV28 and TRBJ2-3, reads DVKVTQSSRYLVKRTGEKVFLECVQDMDHENMFWYRQDPGLGLRLIYFSYDVKMKEKGDIPEGYSVSREKKERFSLILESASTNQTSMYLCASSTIGTGGGDTQYFGPGTRLTVL.

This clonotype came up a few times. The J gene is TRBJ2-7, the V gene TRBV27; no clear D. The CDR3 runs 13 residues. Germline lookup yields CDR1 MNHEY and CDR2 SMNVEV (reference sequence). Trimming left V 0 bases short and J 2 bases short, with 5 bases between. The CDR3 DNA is TGTGCCAGCAGTTTATCGCACACCTACGAGCAGTACTTC. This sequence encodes CASSLSHTYEQYF.

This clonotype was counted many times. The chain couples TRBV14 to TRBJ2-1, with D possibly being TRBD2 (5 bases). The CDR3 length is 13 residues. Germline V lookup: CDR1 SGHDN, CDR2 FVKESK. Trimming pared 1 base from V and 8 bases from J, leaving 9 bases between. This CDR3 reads CASSQGRGYEQFF. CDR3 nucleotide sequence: TGTGCCAGCAGCCAAGGCCGAGGGTATGAGCAGTTCTTC.

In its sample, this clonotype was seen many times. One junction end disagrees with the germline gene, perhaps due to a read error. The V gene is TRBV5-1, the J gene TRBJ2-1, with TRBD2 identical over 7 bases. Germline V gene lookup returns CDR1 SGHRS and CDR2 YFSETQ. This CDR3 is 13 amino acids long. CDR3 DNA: TGTGCCAGCAGTTGGACTAGCTACAATGAGCAGTTCTTC. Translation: CASSWTSYNEQFF.

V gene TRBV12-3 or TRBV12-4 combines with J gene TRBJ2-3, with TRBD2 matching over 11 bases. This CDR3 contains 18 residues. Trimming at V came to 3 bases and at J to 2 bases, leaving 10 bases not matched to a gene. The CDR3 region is CASSLGTSGSLITDTQYF. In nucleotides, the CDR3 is TGTGCCAGCAGTTTGGGAACTAGCGGGAGCCTAATCACAGATACGCAGTATTTT.

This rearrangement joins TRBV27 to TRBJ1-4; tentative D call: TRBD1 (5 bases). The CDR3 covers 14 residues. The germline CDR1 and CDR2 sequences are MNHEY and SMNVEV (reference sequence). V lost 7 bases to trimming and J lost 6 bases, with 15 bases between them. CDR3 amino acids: CASIGGRGDEKLFF. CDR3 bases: TGTGCCAGCATCGGGGGACGGGGGGATGAAAAACTGTTTTTT.

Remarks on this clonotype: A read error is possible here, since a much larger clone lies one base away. The CDR3 coding sequence is TGTGCCAGCGGCGGAGGACAGGCCCTCTATGGCTACACCTTC. As protein: CASGGGQALYGYTF. The V and J genes are TRBV3-1 and TRBJ1-2, with 7 bases that match TRBD1. This CDR3 contains 14 residues. CDR1 LGHDT and CDR2 YNNKEL come from the germline V gene (reference sequence). V gave up 8 bases and J gave up 4 bases; unmatched junction bases: 10.

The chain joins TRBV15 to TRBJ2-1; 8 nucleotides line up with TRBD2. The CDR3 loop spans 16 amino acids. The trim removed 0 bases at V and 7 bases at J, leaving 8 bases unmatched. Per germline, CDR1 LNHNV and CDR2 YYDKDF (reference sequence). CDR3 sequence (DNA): TGTGCCACCAGCAGAGATTGGGTGAGCGGGGGTAATGAGCAGTTCTTC. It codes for CATSRDWVSGGNEQFF.

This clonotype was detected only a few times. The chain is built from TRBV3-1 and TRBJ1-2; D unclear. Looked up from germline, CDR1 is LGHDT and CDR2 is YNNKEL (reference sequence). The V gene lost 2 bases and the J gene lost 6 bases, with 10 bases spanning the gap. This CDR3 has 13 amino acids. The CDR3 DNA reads TGTGCCAGCAGCCAACAGGTTAGGGATGGCTACACCTTC. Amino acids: CASSQQVRDGYTF.

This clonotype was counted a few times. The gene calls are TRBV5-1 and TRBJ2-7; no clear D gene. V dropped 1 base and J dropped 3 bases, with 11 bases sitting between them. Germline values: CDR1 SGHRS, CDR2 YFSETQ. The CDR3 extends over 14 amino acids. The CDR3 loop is CASSLSVPDYEQYF. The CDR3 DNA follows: TGCGCCAGCAGCTTGTCGGTCCCAGACTACGAGCAGTACTTC.